The present TCR beta chain was sequenced within a study of post-analysis software for immune sequencing data. General study findings and limits: There were a few TRBV segments more frequent in patients than controls, and TRBV5-6, TRBV5-1 and TRBV20-1 were among them.

Germline V gene lookup returns CDR1 GTSNPN and CDR2 SVGIG (reference sequence). This CDR3 has 15 residues. J gave up 6 bases and V 0 bases, and 11 bases lay outside the gene matches. As regards this clonotype: Its specificity is not known.

Prepared TCR beta cDNA libraries contained unique molecular identifiers. TCRdb reprocessed the PCR reads with MiXCR, giving one entry per CDR3 protein. The table shows 750,000 to 950,000 distinct CDR3 sequences, with about half occurring only once. The specimen was blood. V and J are TRBV30 and TRBJ2-7; 7 nucleotides match TRBD2. The receptor comes from a girl between 5 and 17 years old with multiple sclerosis. CDR3 in DNA: TGTGCCTGGAGTGTAGGCGGGAGAAGGGTAGGCGAGCAGTACTTC. Its protein product is CAWSVGGRRVGEQYF.